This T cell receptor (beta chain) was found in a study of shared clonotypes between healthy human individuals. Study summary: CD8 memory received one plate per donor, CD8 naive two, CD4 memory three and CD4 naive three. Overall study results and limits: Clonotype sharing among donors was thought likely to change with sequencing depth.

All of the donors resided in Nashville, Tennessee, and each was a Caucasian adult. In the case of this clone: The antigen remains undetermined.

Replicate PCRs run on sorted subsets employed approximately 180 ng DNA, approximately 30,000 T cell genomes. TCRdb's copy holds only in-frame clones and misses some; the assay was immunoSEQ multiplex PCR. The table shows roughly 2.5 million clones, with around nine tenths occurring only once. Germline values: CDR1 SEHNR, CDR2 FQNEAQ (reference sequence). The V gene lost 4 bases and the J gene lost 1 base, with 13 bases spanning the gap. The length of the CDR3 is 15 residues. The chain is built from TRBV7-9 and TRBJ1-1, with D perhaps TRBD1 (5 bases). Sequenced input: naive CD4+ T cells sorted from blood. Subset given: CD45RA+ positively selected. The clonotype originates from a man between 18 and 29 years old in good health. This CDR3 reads CASSSGQTGNTEAFF. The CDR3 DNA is TGTGCCAGCAGCTCCGGCCAAACAGGGAACACTGAAGCTTTCTTT.